The sequence of this T cell receptor beta chain was determined in a study of blood T cell repertoires in COVID-19. Study as a whole: Donors in the United States, Italy and Spain gave samples during acute or convalescent COVID-19. Sources were T cells, B-cell-depleted T cells, or PBMCs; the material itself was cDNA or gDNA.

Germline V CDR1 and CDR2: LNHNV, YYDKDF (reference sequence). The length of the CDR3 is 14 residues. Deletions cut 3 bases from V and 1 base from J, with 9 bases between. In the original processing: From reference gene primer amplification, estimates of nucleated cell counts were derived. Assay: immunoSEQ multiplex PCR; the TCRdb copy retains only in-frame clones and omits some. V, J and clone size derive from that table, while D and trimming were established from the DNA sequence. The sample lists roughly 80,000 clones, 65% to 90% occurring once. Sample: peripheral blood. The source is a man older than 75 with acute or convalescent COVID-19. The genes are TRBV15 and TRBJ1-1, with D possibly matching TRBD1 (5 bases). The CDR3 loop reads CATSSFQGNTEAFF. In DNA form, the CDR3 reads TGTGCCACCAGCAGTTTCCAGGGGAACACTGAAGCTTTCTTT.